Listed below are T cell receptor beta chains from one sample, sequenced in a study of cytomegalovirus exposure and HLA in healthy donors. Generated by immunoSEQ multiplex PCR, the TCRdb table keeps only in-frame clones and is missing some. The table shows around 100,000 clones, with approximately 70% occurring only once. The sequencing sample was made of PBMCs. Receptors were obtained from a young man in good health and CMV-seropositive. Each CDR3 is given with its conserved first and last residue. A D gene is named only where the DNA matches it firmly. Clone size is stated in some rows and not others, as once, few, many or a class when expanded.

cdr3_aa cdr3_nt j_call d_call cdr3_length clone_size v_call
CASRLSRVTNEKLFF TGTGCCAGCAGACTCTCCAGGGTTACTAATGAAAAACTGTTTTTT TRBJ1-4 NA 15 NA TRBV28
CASSPRQGWMNTEAFF TGTGCCAGCAGCCCCCGACAGGGGTGGATGAACACTGAAGCTTTCTTT TRBJ1-1 TRBD1 16 few TRBV11-2
CASSMGRGRANYGYTF TGTGCCAGTAGTATGGGCAGGGGGCGAGCTAACTATGGCTACACCTTC TRBJ1-2 TRBD1 16 few TRBV19
CASSLSGTSGGTLTYEQYF TGTGCCAGCAGCTTATCGGGGACTAGCGGGGGGACTTTGACCTACGAGCAGTACTTC TRBJ2-7 TRBD2 19 NA TRBV7-3
CASSSGRDRLNTEAFF TGTGCCAGCAGCTCAGGCCGGGACAGATTGAACACTGAAGCTTTCTTT TRBJ1-1 TRBD1 16 NA TRBV7-9
CASSRDRDRTDTQYF TGCGCCAGCAGCCGCGACAGGGACCGCACAGATACGCAGTATTTT TRBJ2-3 TRBD1 15 NA TRBV4-1
CASFSTGVHTGELFF TGTGCCAGTTTTAGTACAGGGGTCCACACCGGGGAGCTGTTTTTT TRBJ2-2 TRBD1 15 few TRBV5-6
CASSSRVAGTDTQYF TGCGCCAGCAGCTCCCGGGTAGCTGGCACAGATACGCAGTATTTT TRBJ2-3 NA 15 NA TRBV5-1
CATTRDRGAPSNQPQHF TGTGCCACAACCCGGGACAGGGGGGCCCCTAGCAATCAGCCCCAGCATTTT TRBJ1-5 TRBD1 17 few TRBV19
CASGRQGARGYTF TGCGCCAGCGGGAGGCAGGGGGCGAGGGGCTACACCTTC TRBJ1-2 TRBD1 13 NA TRBV23-1
CASSLALREDYTF TGTGCCAGCAGCTTGGCCTTGAGGGAGGACTACACCTTC TRBJ1-2 NA 13 NA TRBV5-4
CASTTRLADDTDTQYF TGCGCCAGCACGACCAGACTAGCGGACGACACAGATACGCAGTATTTT TRBJ2-3 TRBD2 16 NA TRBV10-2
CASSDESGGGTDTQYF TGTGCCAGCAGTGACGAGAGCGGGGGGGGCACAGATACGCAGTATTTT TRBJ2-3 TRBD2 16 NA TRBV6-4
CASSLDRQGTTNEKLFF TGTGCCAGCAGCTTAGATCGCCAGGGCACAACTAATGAAAAACTGTTTTTT TRBJ1-4 NA 17 NA TRBV7-8
CASSASGTGGGYTF TGTGCCAGCAGCGCCTCCGGGACAGGGGGTGGCTACACCTTC TRBJ1-2 TRBD1 14 NA TRBV7-2
CASSVQGVETQYF TGTGCCAGCAGTGTGCAGGGGGTCGAGACCCAGTACTTC TRBJ2-5 TRBD1 13 NA TRBV6-1
CSVEYRQGAGGYTF TGCAGCGTTGAATATCGACAGGGGGCGGGTGGCTACACCTTC TRBJ1-2 TRBD1 14 few TRBV29-1
CASRAGGGNQPQHF TGTGCCAGCAGAGCAGGGGGCGGAAATCAGCCCCAGCATTTT TRBJ1-5 TRBD1 14 NA TRBV28
CSVDGNRGEETQYF TGCAGCGTTGATGGGAACAGGGGTGAGGAGACCCAGTACTTC TRBJ2-5 TRBD1 14 NA TRBV29-1
CASSGDRVNTDTQYF TGTGCCAGCAGTGGCGACAGGGTGAACACAGATACGCAGTATTTT TRBJ2-3 TRBD1 15 NA TRBV2
CASSQVGGSTDTQYF TGCGCCAGCAGCCAAGTAGGAGGGAGCACAGATACGCAGTATTTT TRBJ2-3 NA 15 NA TRBV4-1
CASSIGQGIVYGYTF TGTGCCAGTAGTATCGGACAGGGGATCGTCTATGGCTACACCTTC TRBJ1-2 TRBD1 15 NA TRBV19